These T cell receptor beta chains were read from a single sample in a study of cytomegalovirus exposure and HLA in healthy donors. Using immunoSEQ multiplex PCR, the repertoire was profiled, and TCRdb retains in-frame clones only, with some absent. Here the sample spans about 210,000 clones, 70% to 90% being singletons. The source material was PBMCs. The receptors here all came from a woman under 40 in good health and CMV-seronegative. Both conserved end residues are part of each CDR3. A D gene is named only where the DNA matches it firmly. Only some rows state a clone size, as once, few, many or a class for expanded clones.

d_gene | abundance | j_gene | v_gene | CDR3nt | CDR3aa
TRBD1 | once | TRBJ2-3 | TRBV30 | TGTGCCTGGAAACAGGGGGCGCGGGGCACAGATACGCAGTATTTT | CAWKQGARGTDTQYF
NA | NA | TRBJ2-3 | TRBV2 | TGTGCCAGCAAAGAGTGGGGGGGCATTCCCACAGATACGCAGTATTTT | CASKEWGGIPTDTQYF
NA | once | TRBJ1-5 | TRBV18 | TGTGCCAGCTCACGCGGGGCAACTGATCAGCCCCAGCATTTT | CASSRGATDQPQHF
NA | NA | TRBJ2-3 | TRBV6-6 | TGTGCCAGCAGTTACATAGGGGGTGATACGCAGTATTTT | CASSYIGGDTQYF
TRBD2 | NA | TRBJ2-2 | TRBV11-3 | TGTGCCAGCAGCCCAGCGGGGGGGTGGACCGGGGAGCTGTTTTTT | CASSPAGGWTGELFF
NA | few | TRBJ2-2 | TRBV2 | TGTGCCAGCAATGTACAGAACACCGGGGAGCTGTTTTTT | CASNVQNTGELFF
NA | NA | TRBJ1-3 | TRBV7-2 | TGTGCCAGCAGCCTACGACAACTCTCTGGAAACACCATATATTTT | CASSLRQLSGNTIYF
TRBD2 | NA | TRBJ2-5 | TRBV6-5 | TGTGCCAGCAGTTACTCTCTAGCGGCGGAGACCCAGTACTTC | CASSYSLAAETQYF
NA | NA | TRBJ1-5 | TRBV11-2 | TGTGCCAGCAGCTTAGGGACAGTTAGCAATCAGCCCCAGCATTTT | CASSLGTVSNQPQHF
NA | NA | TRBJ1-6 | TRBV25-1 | TGTGCCAGCAGTGAATCCAGTGTGACCCTCCACTTT | CASSESSVTLHF
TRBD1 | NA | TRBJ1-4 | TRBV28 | TGTGCCAGCAGAAACCCCACCGGGACAGGGGACGAAAAACTGTTTTTT | CASRNPTGTGDEKLFF
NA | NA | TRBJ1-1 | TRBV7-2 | TGTGCCAGCAGCTCTCCCCGGGTGGTCACTGAAGCTTTCTTT | CASSSPRVVTEAFF
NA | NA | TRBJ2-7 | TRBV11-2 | TGTGCCAGCAGCCCTGGAGCCTACGAGCAGTACTTC | CASSPGAYEQYF
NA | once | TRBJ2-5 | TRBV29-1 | TGCAGCTCCCGGACGGGAGAAGAGACCCAGTACTTC | CSSRTGEETQYF
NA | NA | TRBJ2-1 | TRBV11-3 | TGTGCCAGCAGCTTAGAAGGCGGGATTACCGATGAGCAGTTCTTC | CASSLEGGITDEQFF
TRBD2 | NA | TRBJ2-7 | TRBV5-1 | TGCGCCAGCAGCTTGGTAGGCGGGAGGTCCTACGAGCAGTACTTC | CASSLVGGRSYEQYF
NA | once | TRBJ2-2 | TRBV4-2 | TGTGCCAGCAGCCAGGGAGTGATAGCGAACACCGGGGAGCTGTTTTTT | CASSQGVIANTGELFF
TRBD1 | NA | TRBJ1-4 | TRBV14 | TGTGCCAGCGGGGGACAGGGGGTCACTAATGAAAAACTGTTTTTT | CASGGQGVTNEKLFF
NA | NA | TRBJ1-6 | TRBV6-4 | TGTGCCAGCCCCCATCGGAGGGTTCAGAATTCACCCCTCCACTTT | CASPHRRVQNSPLHF
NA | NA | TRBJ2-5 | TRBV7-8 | TGTGCCAGCAGCTTAGAATCCGTGAGGGCCGAGGAGACCCAGTACTTC | CASSLESVRAEETQYF